Sequencing of this T cell receptor beta chain was carried out in a study of identical twins. Study-wide points: Insertions were fewer in abundant cord blood beta clonotypes, whereas memory repertoires showed none of this pattern. When twins shared out-of-frame alpha sequences, those sequences had excess low generation probability.

TCRdb redid the calling of the 5' RACE reads with MiXCR, one entry per CDR3 protein. The table lists about 890,000 distinct CDR3 sequences, 10% to 15% of them singletons, with around 1.6% in the top ten. The CDR3 totals 16 residues. The germline V and J ends were trimmed by 2 bases and 4 bases, with 15 bases remaining between them. The germline V gene encodes CDR1 MDHEN and CDR2 SYDVKM. This clonotype was counted between two and nine times. What it binds is not known. The same sample was also used in a study of yellow fever vaccine responses in identical twins. Turning to that study: Twin vaccine T cell responses reportedly seemed partly convergent, partly personalized.

This receptor was identified in a woman under 30 in good health. The gene calls are TRBV28 and TRBJ1-5; D is ambiguous. The specimen was PBMCs. CDR3 in amino acids: CASSLIRSRANQPQHF. CDR3 nucleotide sequence: TGTGCCAGCAGTTTAATAAGGAGTCGAGCAAATCAGCCCCAGCATTTT.